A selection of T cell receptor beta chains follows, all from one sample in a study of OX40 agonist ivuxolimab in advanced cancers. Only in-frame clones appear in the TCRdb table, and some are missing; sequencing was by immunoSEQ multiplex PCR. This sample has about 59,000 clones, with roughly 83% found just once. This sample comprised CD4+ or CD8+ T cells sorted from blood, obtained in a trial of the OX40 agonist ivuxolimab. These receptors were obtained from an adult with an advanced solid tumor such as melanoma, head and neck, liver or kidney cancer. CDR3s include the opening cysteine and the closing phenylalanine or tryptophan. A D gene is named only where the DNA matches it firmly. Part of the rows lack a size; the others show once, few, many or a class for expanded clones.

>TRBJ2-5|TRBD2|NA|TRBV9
CASSVAGGGRETQYF
TGTGCCAGCAGCGTAGCTGGGGGAGGGCGAGAGACCCAGTACTTC
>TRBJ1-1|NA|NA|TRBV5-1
CASFSDPLRTEAFF
TGCGCCAGTTTCTCTGACCCATTGAGGACTGAAGCTTTCTTT
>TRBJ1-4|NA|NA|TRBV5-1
CASAWGWGEKLFF
TGCGCCAGCGCCTGGGGCTGGGGTGAAAAACTGTTTTTT
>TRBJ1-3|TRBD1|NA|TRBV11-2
CASSSDRGNTIYF
TGTGCCAGCAGTTCGGACAGGGGAAACACCATATATTTT
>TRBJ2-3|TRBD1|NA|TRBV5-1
CASSLAGTGSEDTQYF
TGCGCCAGCAGCTTGGCTGGGACAGGGTCGGAGGATACGCAGTATTTT
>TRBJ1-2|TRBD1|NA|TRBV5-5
CASSLGQGGYTF
TGTGCCAGCAGCTTGGGACAGGGTGGCTACACCTTC
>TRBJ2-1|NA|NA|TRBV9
CASSVHDNEQFF
TGTGCCAGCAGCGTCCACGACAATGAGCAGTTCTTC
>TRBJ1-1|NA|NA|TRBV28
CALQPGGAWTEAFF
TGTGCGCTGCAACCGGGGGGGGCATGGACTGAAGCTTTCTTT
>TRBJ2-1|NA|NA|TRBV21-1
CASSLGISLCGAHEKNNEQFF
TGTGCCAGCAGCTTGGGGATTAGTTTATGCGGAGCCCACGAAAAAAACAATGAGCAGTTCTTC
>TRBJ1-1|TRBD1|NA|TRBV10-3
CALQGDHNTEAFF
TGTGCCCTCCAGGGGGACCACAATACCGAAGCTTTCTTT
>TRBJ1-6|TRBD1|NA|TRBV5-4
CASSAAPPGQGSSPLHF
TGTGCCAGCAGCGCAGCCCCCCCGGGACAGGGGAGTTCACCCCTCCACTTT
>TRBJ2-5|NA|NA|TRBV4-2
CASSQVGGQQETQYF
TGTGCCAGCAGCCAAGTAGGTGGACAGCAAGAGACCCAGTACTTC
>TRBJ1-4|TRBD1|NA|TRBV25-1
CASSESGKGTGAGEKLFF
TGTGCCAGCAGTGAATCGGGGAAAGGGACAGGGGCCGGGGAAAAACTGTTTTTT
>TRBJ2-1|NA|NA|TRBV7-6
CASSLRVYNEQFF
TGTGCCAGCAGCTTAAGGGTTTACAATGAGCAGTTCTTC
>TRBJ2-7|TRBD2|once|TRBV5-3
CARSLVTGLDEEQYF
TGTGCCAGAAGCTTGGTTACAGGACTAGACGAGGAGCAGTACTTC
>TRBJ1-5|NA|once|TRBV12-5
CASGFHQPQHF
TGTGCTAGTGGTTTCCATCAGCCCCAGCATTTT
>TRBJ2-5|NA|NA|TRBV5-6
CASSMGPQYQETQYF
TGTGCCAGCAGCATGGGACCGCAGTACCAAGAGACCCAGTACTTC
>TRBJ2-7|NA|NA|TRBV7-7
CASSSRKRPTYEQYF
TGTGCCAGCAGCTCCCGAAAACGCCCGACCTACGAGCAGTACTTC
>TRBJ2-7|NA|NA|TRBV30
CAWSEGGFGYEQYF
TGTGCCTGGAGTGAAGGGGGGTTTGGCTACGAGCAGTACTTC
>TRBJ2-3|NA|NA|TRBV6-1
CASSGGRGTDTQYF
TGTGCCAGCAGTGGCGGACGGGGCACAGATACGCAGTATTTT
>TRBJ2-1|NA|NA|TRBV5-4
CASSLAAESSYNEQFF
TGTGCCAGCAGCTTGGCCGCGGAAAGCTCCTACAATGAGCAGTTCTTC
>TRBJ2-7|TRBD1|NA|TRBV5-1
CASSGTGLRSYGQYF
TGCGCCAGCAGCGGGACAGGGCTCCGCTCCTACGGGCAGTACTTC
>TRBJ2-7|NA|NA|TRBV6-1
CASRNYEQYF
TGTGCCAGCAGGAATTACGAGCAGTACTTC
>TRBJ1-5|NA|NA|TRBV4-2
CASSQGADPTGAGGNQPQHF
TGTGCCAGCAGCCAGGGCGCGGATCCGACAGGCGCAGGGGGCAATCAGCCCCAGCATTTT
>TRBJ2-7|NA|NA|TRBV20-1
CSASGLEQYF
TGCAGTGCTAGTGGACTAGAGCAGTACTTC
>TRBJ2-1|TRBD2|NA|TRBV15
CATSRASTFSGGYNEQFF
TGTGCCACCAGCAGAGCTTCGACTTTCTCGGGAGGCTACAATGAGCAGTTCTTC
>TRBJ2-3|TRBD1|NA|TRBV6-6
CASRPRTGGTDTQYF
TGTGCCAGCAGACCCCGGACAGGCGGTACAGATACGCAGTATTTT
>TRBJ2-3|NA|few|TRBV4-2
CASSQAATGTDTQYF
TGTGCCAGCAGCCAAGCAGCTACAGGCACAGATACGCAGTATTTT
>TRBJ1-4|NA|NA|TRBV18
CASSPGAEEKLFF
TGTGCCAGCTCACCAGGGGCTGAAGAAAAACTGTTTTTT
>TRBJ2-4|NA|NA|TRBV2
CASSGQGGAYF
TGTGCCAGCAGTGGGCAGGGGGGTGCGTACTTC